What follows describes a single T cell receptor (beta chain). No antigen is known for it. No base-level quality is on record; no much larger clone is a single base apart. These data come from a study of shared clonotypes between healthy human individuals (dated by TCRdb to about 2020). Some background on the complete study: A couple of women and a few men aged 18 to 49 years were included in the cohort. For each donor, three plates each were used for CD4 naive and CD4 memory, two plates were used for CD8 naive, and one plate was used for CD8 memory. To increase sequencing depth and limit assay-specific biases, TCR repertoire library preparation and sequencing were carried out by different laboratories using diverse techniques. To estimate repertoire size and how much clonotypes are shared between individuals, the study performed deep sequencing of blood TCR repertoires from 4 to 6 healthy adults. Per donor, leukapheresis produced somewhere between about 0.8 and 9 billion PBMCs.

Using the deep immunoSEQ assay, multiplex PCR amplified TCR CDR3 regions from genomic DNA. Extracted genomic DNA from each cell subset was distributed evenly across all wells of several immunoSEQ 96-well plates, and each plate was treated as a replicate. For sorted subsets, approximately 200 ng of genomic DNA, equivalent to around 29,000 T cell genomes, went into each replicate PCR. Purified libraries were measured with a Qubit 3.0 fluorometer, size-checked on a Bioanalyzer 2100, and measured again with the KAPA Library Quantification kit. Every immunoSEQ 96-well plate was sequenced on a dedicated single-read 150-cycle Illumina NextSeq 550 flow cell. On the study's bioinformatics: Because the immunoSEQ output held only junctional sequences and lacked quality scores, the filtering could not match the filtering applied to full-length reads. Sequences were annotated with PyIR, a Python wrapper for IgBLAST v1.9, and V/J genes and CDR3 were assigned using IMGT germline references. Any read was removed if the V/J assignment was weak (E-value above 1e-6), the CDR3 was missing, or the read contained stop codons, out-of-frame junctions, or ambiguous translated residues. V3J clonotypes were defined as sequences sharing an identical inferred V gene, J gene, and CDR3 amino acid sequence. To compute the percentage overlap between repertoires, the number of shared unique clonotypes was divided by the size of the smaller repertoire. Three approaches were used to assess repertoire richness: RTK rarefaction, the Chao1 estimator, and Recon v2.1 estimates of unobserved clonotypes. OLGA was used to compute generation probabilities for all TCRbeta clonotypes that the gDNA method yielded from a few donors. TCRdb retrieved this table from immuneACCESS and kept in-frame rearrangements only. Not all clones are present; in checked studies, unresolved V genes account for under half, and no reason is known for the remainder. V and J calls plus clone size are reproduced from that table; the DNA served to infer D and trimming. The sample includes approximately 2.3 million clones, with 85% to 95% observed a single time. The ten largest clones represent 0.39% of the sample.

CDR1 and CDR2, per the germline V gene (reference sequence), are GTSNPN and SVGIG. CDR3 length: 15 amino acids, cysteine to phenylalanine. CDR3 DNA only is kept here, 45 bases in frame from base 1. Ends trimmed: V by 4 bases, J by 8 bases; bases unmatched to a gene: 12. The study at large found these results: Sampling was restricted to blood, and TCR repertoires in tissue are likely to differ from TCR repertoires in blood. Compared with non-shared clonotypes, clonotypes shared by all four sorted-subset donors had higher generation probabilities. About 5% of naive CD4, 3.5% of naive CD8, 2.3% of memory CD4, and more than 0.35% of memory CD8 clonotypes were shared across a few donors. Even with the large sequencing depth, rarefaction of the sorted-subset datasets indicated that sequencing was incomplete. The small number of donors limited the genetic and exposure-history diversity represented. Estimated clonotype richness was generally larger for naive than for memory subsets. Based on pairwise subsampling, the degree of clonotype sharing among donors was expected to be affected by sequencing depth.

Donors were healthy HIV-negative adults with no recently reported acute infections or vaccinations. Every donor was a Caucasian adult living in Nashville, Tennessee, USA. CD4+ T cells were enriched through magnetic negative selection, after which naive cells were positively selected on CD45RA and the remaining negative fraction served as the memory subset. Blood was collected by leukapheresis, and PBMCs were isolated by Ficoll-Histopaque density gradient centrifugation and then cryopreserved in liquid nitrogen vapor phase. Analytical flow cytometry was used to check the purity and quantity of every magnetically sorted T cell population. From each sorted fraction, genomic DNA was isolated and quantified by UV absorbance on a Nanodrop 2000c.

Source material: naive CD4+ T cells from PBMCs. This specimen's cell subset or site label, per the study, means: CD45RA+ positively selected. This sequence uses TRBV30 and TRBJ2-1, with 9 bases aligning to TRBD1. This clonotype was obtained from a man between 18 and 35 years old in good health. Some clones in this sample may be carry-over from other donors' samples. At the DNA level, the sequence is TGTGCCTGGACCCCCGGGACAGGGTTCCTGGATGAGCAGTTCTTC. This encodes CAWTPGTGFLDEQFF.